These 10 T cell receptor beta chains originate from one sample sequenced in a study of CD8 T cells in Susac syndrome. A quantity of about 0.5 to 1 ug RNA underwent reverse transcription using random hexamers. TCRdb reprocessed the immunoSEQ multiplex PCR reads with MiXCR, giving one entry per CDR3 protein. Of about 430,000 distinct CDR3 sequences in the sample, more than 80% were seen once. The sample comprised CD8+ T cells from PBMCs. These receptors were collected from a human donor with multiple sclerosis.

This chain uses TRBV30 with TRBJ1-2, with 8 bases lining up with TRBD1. With 1 base clipped from V and 5 bases from J, the junction kept 6 bases outside the gene matches. The CDR3 spans 14 residues. Per germline, CDR1 GTSNPN and CDR2 SVGIG (reference sequence). The CDR3 here is CAWSETGGWYGYTF. The DNA of the CDR3 is TGTGCCTGGAGTGAAACAGGGGGATGGTATGGCTACACCTTC.

The rearrangement links TRBV28 to TRBJ1-2; the match to TRBD1 covers 9 bases. The CDR3 covers 14 residues. The germline V gene encodes CDR1 MDHEN and CDR2 SYDVKM. V shed 10 bases and J 4 bases; nucleotides not matched to a gene: 10. The chain's CDR3 is CATTDRGSSYGYTF. The DNA for the CDR3 is TGTGCCACAACCGACAGGGGGTCAAGCTATGGCTACACCTTC.

In its sample, this clonotype was seen a few times. The chain carries TRBV5-1 and TRBJ2-7, with D maybe TRBD1 (5 bases). Germline V gives CDR1 SGHRS, CDR2 YFSETQ. The CDR3 spans 14 residues. Trimming removed 3 bases at V and 5 bases at J, with 15 bases between. CDR3 bases: TGCGCCAGCAGCTCCATGACTGGGGCAAACGAGCAGTACTTC. It codes for CASSSMTGANEQYF.

V is TRBV19 and J is TRBJ2-5, with 7 positions matching TRBD1. Germline CDR1 and CDR2: LNHDA and SQIVND (reference sequence). The V and J ends lost 5 bases and 2 bases, in that order; junction bases with no gene match: 5. The CDR3 is 14 residues long. CDR3 coding DNA: TGTGCCAGTAGTCCACCGGGACAGCAAGAGACCCAGTACTTC. It translates to CASSPPGQQETQYF. The full variable domain, rest sourced from reference TRBV19 and TRBJ2-5, is DGGITQSPKYLFRKEGQNVTLSCEQNLNHDAMYWYRQDPGQGLRLIYYSQIVNDFQKGDIAEGYSVSREKKESFPLTVTSAQKNPTAFYLCASSPPGQQETQYFGPGTRLLVL.

The chain joins TRBV29-1 to TRBJ2-1; D might be TRBD2 (8 bases). The length of the CDR3 is 15 residues. V was clipped by 2 bases and J by 8 bases, with 19 bases between them. Per the germline V gene, CDR1 is SQVTM and CDR2 is ANQGSEA. The CDR3 region is CSVERRGDSSDEQFF. The CDR3 DNA follows: TGCAGCGTTGAAAGGCGGGGGGACAGCAGCGATGAGCAGTTCTTC.

The table lists this clonotype with a few counts. DNA of the CDR3: TGTGCCAGCACCGAAAGCTCCTACGAGCAGTACTTC. It yields the protein CASTESSYEQYF. The rearrangement links TRBV6-1 to TRBJ2-7, with D hard to call. The germline CDR1 and CDR2 sequences are MNHNS and SASEGT. CDR3 length equals 12 residues. Deletions cut 7 bases from V and 0 bases from J, with 7 bases between.

The chain employs TRBV12-3 or TRBV12-4 and TRBJ2-2; TRBD1 or TRBD2 may be the D gene (6 bases each). The CDR3 runs 21 residues. V lost 7 bases and J 4 bases, leaving 34 bases between the germline ends. This CDR3 reads CASTRGAPGVATGDSTGELFF. CDR3 nucleotide sequence: TGTGCCAGCACCCGAGGGGCGCCAGGGGTTGCGACGGGAGACAGCACCGGGGAGCTGTTTTTT.

The CDR3, as DNA: TGTGCCACCTCACAGGAGGGTAATACCTACAATGAGCAGTTCTTC. Protein: CATSQEGNTYNEQFF. The chain employs TRBV27 and TRBJ2-1, with D possibly being TRBD2 (6 bases). Between the trimmed V and J ends, which lost 10 bases and 2 bases, there was a span of 18 bases. The CDR3 is 15 amino acids. The germline V gene has CDR1 MNHEY and CDR2 SMNVEV (reference sequence).

The chain joins TRBV6-5 to TRBJ1-5; D remains ambiguous. The CDR3 sequence is 12 residues long. CDR1 MNHEY and CDR2 SVGAGI come from the germline V gene. Trimming shortened V by 2 bases and J by 10 bases, and 9 bases separated the two germline ends. CDR3 loop: CASSYGSEPQHF. CDR3 bases: TGTGCCAGCAGTTACGGGTCTGAACCCCAGCATTTT.

The chain employs TRBV27 and TRBJ2-2; D is ambiguous. Trimming removed 0 bases from V and 2 bases from J, with 13 bases in between. Germline V CDR1 and CDR2: MNHEY, SMNVEV (reference sequence). This CDR3 region has 17 residues. DNA of the CDR3: TGTGCCAGCAGTTTATCGCTGGAACAACTCAACACCGGGGAGCTGTTTTTT. Encoded protein: CASSLSLEQLNTGELFF.